The clone carrying this TCR beta chain was counted ten times or more. Its target is not known. TCRdb itself ran the 5' RACE reads through MiXCR, one entry per CDR3 protein. The data hold around 530,000 distinct CDR3 sequences, with 13% to 15% observed a single time. The CDR3 contains 14 residues. V was shortened by 4 bases and J by 2 bases, with 13 bases between the two germline ends. The germline gives CDR1 SGHRS, CDR2 YFSETQ. This sample was taken from a study of identical twins. Whole-study findings and limits: Analyses based on zero insertions could be partly confounded by invariant MAIT and iNKT cells.

This same sample was also taken into another study, of yellow fever vaccine responses in identical twins.

The chain links TRBV5-1 to TRBJ2-7, with D possibly being TRBD1 (6 bases). This clonotype was sampled from a woman aged 18-30 years in good health. The sequencing input was CD4+ T cells sorted from blood. The CDR3 sequence: CASSASGHTYEQYF. The CDR3 nucleotides read TGCGCCAGCAGCGCCTCGGGACACACCTACGAGCAGTACTTC.